This T cell receptor (beta chain) originates from a study of cytomegalovirus exposure and HLA in healthy donors. Study-wide background: Researchers previously reported finding some 110 million unique TCR beta sequences from roughly 200 million T cells. Study-level findings and limits: Associated with cytomegalovirus, according to the listing, were fewer than 200 TCR beta chains. A later analysis found TCR association rates differed by HLA locus, highest for DRB1 and lowest for HLA-C. A later analysis reportedly found that, within productive TCRs, an Asian-associated ancestry cluster had fewer N-insertions than the mean observed across the approximately 690 donors.

Primers: 60 Vbeta forward and 13 Jbeta reverse. The table came from immunoSEQ multiplex PCR; TCRdb's copy has only in-frame clones and leaves some out. The sample has nearly 110,000 clones; 70% to 80% are singletons. About this clone itself: What it binds is unknown. One end of the junction fails to match germline, which may point to a read error.

The CDR3 runs 13 residues. The germline gives CDR1 SGHNT, CDR2 YYREEE (reference sequence). The V gene is TRBV5-4, the J gene TRBJ2-7; maybe TRBD2 (5 bases). This TCR came from a man younger than 35 in good health and CMV-seronegative. Sequencing was carried out using PBMCs. The CDR3 loop reads CASSAGPPYGQYF. CDR3 DNA sequence: TGTGCCAGCAGCGCGGGTCCCCCCTACGGGCAGTACTTC. Full variable domain (outside the CDR3, taken from reference TRBV5-4 and TRBJ2-7): ETGVTQSPTHLIKTRGQQVTLRCSSQSGHNTVSWYQQALGQGPQFIFQYYREEENGRGNFPPRFSGLQFPNYSSELNVNALELDDSALYLCASSAGPPYGQYFGPGTRLTVT.